Below, one T cell receptor beta chain is given with its context. This sample is part of a study of T-cell reconstitution after alpha-beta-depleted transplantation in children. Unique molecular identifiers were incorporated during preparation of the TCRbeta library. TCRdb independently ran MiXCR on the PCR reads; one entry per CDR3 protein. Of about 350,000 distinct CDR3 sequences listed, approximately 12% were seen once; the top ten hold about 4.5%. Per the germline V gene, CDR1 is LGHNA and CDR2 is YSLEER. Between the trimmed V and J ends, which lost 0 bases and 6 bases, there was a span of 14 bases. This CDR3 region has 15 residues.

The rearrangement links TRBV4-3 to TRBJ1-1; the D gene is possibly TRBD1 (5 bases). The sample in question was PBMCs, obtained from the stem cell graft. This receptor was obtained from a human donor who donated a stem cell graft to a child with Fanconi anemia. Here the CDR3 reads CASSQDQGLSAEAFF. The CDR3 coding sequence is TGCGCCAGCAGCCAAGACCAGGGCCTAAGCGCTGAAGCTTTCTTT.